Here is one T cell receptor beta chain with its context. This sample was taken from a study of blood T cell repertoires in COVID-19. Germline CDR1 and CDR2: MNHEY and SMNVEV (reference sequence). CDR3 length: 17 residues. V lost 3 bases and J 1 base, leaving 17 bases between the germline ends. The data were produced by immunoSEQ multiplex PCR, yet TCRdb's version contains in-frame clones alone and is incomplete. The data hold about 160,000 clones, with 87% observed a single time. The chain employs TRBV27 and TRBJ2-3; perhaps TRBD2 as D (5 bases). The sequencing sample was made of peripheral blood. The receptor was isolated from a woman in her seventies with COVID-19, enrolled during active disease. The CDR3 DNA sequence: TGTGCCAGCAGTTTTGTCCCCCCGGGGATGGGCACAGATACGCAGTATTTT. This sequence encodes CASSFVPPGMGTDTQYF.